This section outlines one T cell receptor (beta chain) sequence together with its context. It lacks a known antigen. Base quality data are lacking; no much larger clone is found one base away. The data originate from a study of regulatory T cells in long-lasting Graves disease (dated by TCRdb to about 2021). As for the study more broadly: In the newly diagnosed Graves' disease group, patients had been taking antithyroid drugs for less than 3 months. A total of 35 or so samples were covered by TCR sequencing, comprising some 13 persistent and around 20 newly diagnosed Graves' disease patients. This study used TCR sequencing and RNA sequencing of peripheral blood to compare persistent Graves' disease patients against newly diagnosed Graves' disease patients. The study took place in China and was registered as a clinical trial.

V is reduced by 1 base and J by 2 bases, leaving a spacing of 9 bases between them. The CDR3 contains 15 residues, cysteine and phenylalanine counted. Only the CDR3 region is kept as DNA, spanning 45 bases read in frame from base 1. The CDR1 and CDR2 encoded by the germline V gene are SGHTA and FQGNSA. The time point label of this sample denotes: newly diagnosed GD, antithyroid drugs for less than 3 months. For both TCR sequencing and RNA sequencing, RNA was extracted from PBMCs using TRIzol. The diagnosis of Graves' disease followed American Thyroid Association guidelines. Recruitment of patients was carried out at an endocrinology department in Xi'an, China. From each patient, roughly 9 milliliters of peripheral blood was collected into an EDTA anticoagulant tube. PBMCs were isolated by Ficoll Paque Plus density gradient separation without further T cell sorting. An Agilent 2100 Bioanalyzer and agarose gel were used to check RNA quality, and a NanoDrop 2000 was used to measure RNA concentration.

The library was generated by multiplex PCR. This sample was sequenced with an Illumina HiSeq 4000. To build TCR beta libraries, CDR3 regions were amplified by Arm-PCR using iRepertoire HTBI primers. Before sequencing, the PCR products went through gel purification. The original pipeline was this. Gene usage analysis of CDR3 amino acid clonotypes used the approximately 56 TRBV and 14 to 15 TRBJ segments found across samples. COPE and FqMerger were used to merge the filtered high-quality paired reads into contigs. BLAST was used to align contigs to IMGT TRBV, TRBD and TRBJ reference genes, and CDR3 was defined according to IMGT. Any clonotype with a frequency above 0.1% was classified as a highly expanded clone. Repertoire diversity was measured by Shannon entropy, and V-J evenness by the Gini coefficient. A clonotype was considered public if more than one individual shared it. The raw public data were reprocessed by TCRdb itself: fastp quality trimming at Q25, MiXCR clonotype calling, in-frame beta chains only. Every distinct CDR3 protein forms one entry, paired with its most common genes and DNA. TCRdb assigned the V and J calls; the authors' analysis was not used. For this sample there are 550,000 to 700,000 distinct CDR3 sequences; roughly a sixth appear just once. Around 12% of the sample goes to the ten largest clones.

The study at large found these results: As a limitation, the authors acknowledged that the small sample size may reduce accuracy. Lower TCR Shannon entropy and fewer highly expanded clones were observed in persistent Graves' disease patients than in newly diagnosed patients, which suggested clonal expansion. TRBV28, TRBJ1-2 and TRBJ2-5 were preferentially used in persistent disease, while TRBV20-1 and TRBJ2-1 were favored in newly diagnosed disease. Only the TCR beta chain was sequenced and analyzed. Only peripheral blood was studied, because thyroid tissue, the primary lesion, was inaccessible. Persistent patients shared more public clonotypes among themselves (around 3,000) than newly diagnosed patients did (about 1,000).

This sample also belongs to another study, concerning T cells in Graves' hyperthyroidism and ophthalmopathy. As noted in the second study: Stable Graves' hyperthyroidism was defined as the absence of progression to ophthalmopathy over 18 months of follow-up. Hyperthyroidism patients were newly diagnosed, had a disease duration of under 2 months, and were aged 18 to 65 years. Patients with uncontrolled infections, other autoimmune diseases, pregnancy or lactation were excluded. Diagnoses were based on clinical symptoms, serum thyroxine and TRAb, thyroid ultrasound and orbital computed tomography. A first-round RT-PCR of the TCR CDR3 used the HTBI primer set with the Qiagen OneStep RT-PCR kit. Most expanded thyroid clonotypes (frequency above 0.001) were also detected in blood, a finding suggesting that blood repertoires may reflect thyroid immune responses. A 13 V-J signature model separated ophthalmopathy from stable hyperthyroidism, with about 88% sensitivity and roughly 81% specificity in cross-validation and 80%/75% in testing. In validation, the model predicted progression to ophthalmopathy with approximately 70% sensitivity and 72% to 85% specificity, a median of 6.5 months before onset. TCR V-J signatures able to tell the groups apart were searched for in a discovery cohort of 90 to 100 patients, of whom around 43 had Graves' ophthalmopathy and some 60 had stable Graves' hyperthyroidism. An independent validation cohort of under 20 hyperthyroidism patients and about 16 patients who later progressed to ophthalmopathy tested prospective prediction of ophthalmopathy. The roughly 90 discovery patients were divided at random into training and test sets in a 7:3 ratio. In addition, the study compared T-cell repertoires in thyroid tissue and in blood from five or six Graves' hyperthyroidism patients. After blood sampling, hyperthyroidism patients were treated with methimazole at a starting dose of 30 mg daily, and ophthalmopathy patients were treated with high-dose intravenous methylprednisolone. The libraries were constructed in a second round of multiplex PCR and then size-selected and purified. The libraries were sequenced on an Illumina HiSeq2000 using paired-end 100 bp reads. SOAPnuke was used to process the raw data, removing reads that contained adapters or uncalled bases, had a mean Phred below 15, or lacked an exact match to the constant primer or identifier. COPE v1.2.5 was used to merge the high-quality paired reads, and each unique nucleotide sequence was defined as a clonotype. Clonotypes were aligned to IMGT TRBV, TRBD and TRBJ reference segments using MiTCR v1.1. Analysis was restricted to V-J combinations with a frequency above 0.0001, which covered roughly 99% of repertoires. The TCS score was defined as F50 (clonal expansion) divided by E x V (chaos), with BLOSUM62-based TCRdist calculated between CDR3 peptides within each V-J. Welch's t-statistics and random forest reduced approximately 520 V-J features to 10 to 15, which were used in a naive Bayes classifier (R e1071). No statistical method was used to set the sample size in advance, and investigators knew the group allocation. The paper reports TCR Vbeta CDR3 sequencing of roughly 140 peripheral blood samples: around 41 ophthalmopathy, fewer than 85 hyperthyroidism and some 17 progressor patients.

The chain uses TRBV7-2 and TRBJ1-5; the D gene cannot be resolved reliably. The sequencing used peripheral blood mononuclear cells (PBMCs), collected at new diagnosis, from a patient treated with antithyroid drugs. This sequence was found in a young man with Graves disease. Donor details come from another sample of the same person, matched by shared clones. The base sequence is TGTGCCAGCAGCTTAGAGAGCATCGGCAATCAGCCCCAGCATTTT. Its protein is CASSLESIGNQPQHF.